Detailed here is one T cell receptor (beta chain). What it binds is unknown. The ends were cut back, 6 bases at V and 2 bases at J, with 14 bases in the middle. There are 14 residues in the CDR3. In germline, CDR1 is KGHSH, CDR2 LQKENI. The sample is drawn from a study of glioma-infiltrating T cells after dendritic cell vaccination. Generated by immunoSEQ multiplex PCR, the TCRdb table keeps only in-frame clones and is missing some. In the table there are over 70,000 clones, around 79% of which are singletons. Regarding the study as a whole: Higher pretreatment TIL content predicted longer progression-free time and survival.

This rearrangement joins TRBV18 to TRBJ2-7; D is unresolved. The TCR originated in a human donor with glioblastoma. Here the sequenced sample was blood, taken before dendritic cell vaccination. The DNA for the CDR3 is TGTGCCAGCTCCATAAACACAGAAGCCTACGAGCAGTACGTC. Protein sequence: CASSINTEAYEQYV.